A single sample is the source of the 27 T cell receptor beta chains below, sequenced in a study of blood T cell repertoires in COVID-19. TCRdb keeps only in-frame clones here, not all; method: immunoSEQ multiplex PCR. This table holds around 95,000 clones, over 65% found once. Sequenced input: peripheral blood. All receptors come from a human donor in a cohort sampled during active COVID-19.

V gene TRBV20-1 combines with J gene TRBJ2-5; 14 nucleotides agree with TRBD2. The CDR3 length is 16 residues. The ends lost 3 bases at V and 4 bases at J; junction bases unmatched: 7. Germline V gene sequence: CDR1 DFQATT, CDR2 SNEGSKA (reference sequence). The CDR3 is CSASRLAGGAGETQYF. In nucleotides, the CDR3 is TGCAGTGCTAGTAGACTAGCGGGGGGGGCCGGAGAGACCCAGTACTTC.

DNA for the CDR3: TGTGCCAGCAGTGCGGCGGTAGCGGGTGGAGAGACCCAGTACTTC. Its translation is CASSAAVAGGETQYF. V gene TRBV5-6 combines with J gene TRBJ2-5; 7 positions agree with TRBD2. V shed 5 bases and J 4 bases; nucleotides not matched to a gene: 11. Germline lookup yields CDR1 SGHDT and CDR2 YYEEEE. This CDR3 contains 15 residues.

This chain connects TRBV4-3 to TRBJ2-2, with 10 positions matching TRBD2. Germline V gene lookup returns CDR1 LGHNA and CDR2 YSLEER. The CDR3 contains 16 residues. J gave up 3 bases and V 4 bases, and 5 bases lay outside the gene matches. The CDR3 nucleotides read TGCGCCAGCAGCCCGATAGCGGGAGGTGACACCGGGGAGCTGTTTTTT. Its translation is CASSPIAGGDTGELFF.

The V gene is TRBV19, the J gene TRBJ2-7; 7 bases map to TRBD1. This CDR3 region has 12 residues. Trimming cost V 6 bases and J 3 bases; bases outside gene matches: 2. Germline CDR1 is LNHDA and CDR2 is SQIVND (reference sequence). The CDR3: CASSAGGYEQYF. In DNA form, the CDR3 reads TGTGCCAGTAGCGCAGGGGGCTACGAGCAGTACTTC.

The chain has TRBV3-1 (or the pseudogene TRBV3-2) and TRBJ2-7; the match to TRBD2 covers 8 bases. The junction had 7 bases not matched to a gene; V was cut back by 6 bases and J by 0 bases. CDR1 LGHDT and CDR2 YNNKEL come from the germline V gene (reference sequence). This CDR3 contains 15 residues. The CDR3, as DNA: TGTGCCAGCAGTCAGACTAGCGTCATCTCCTACGAGCAGTACTTC. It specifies CASSQTSVISYEQYF.

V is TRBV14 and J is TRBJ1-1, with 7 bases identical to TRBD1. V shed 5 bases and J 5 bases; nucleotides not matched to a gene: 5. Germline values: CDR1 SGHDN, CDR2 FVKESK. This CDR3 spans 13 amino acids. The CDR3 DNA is TGTGCCAGCAGCACGACAGGGAAGACTGAAGCTTTCTTT. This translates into CASSTTGKTEAFF. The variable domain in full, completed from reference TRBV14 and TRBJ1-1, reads EAGVTQFPSHSVIEKGQTVTLRCDPISGHDNLYWYRRVMGKEIKFLLHFVKESKQDESGMPNNRFLAERTGGTYSTLKVQPAELEDSGVYFCASSTTGKTEAFFGQGTRLTVV.

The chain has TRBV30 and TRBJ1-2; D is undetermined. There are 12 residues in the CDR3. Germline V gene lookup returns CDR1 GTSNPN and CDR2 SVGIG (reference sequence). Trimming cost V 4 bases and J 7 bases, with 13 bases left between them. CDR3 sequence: CAWMKRMVGYTF. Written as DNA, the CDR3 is TGTGCCTGGATGAAGCGTATGGTTGGCTACACCTTC.

The CDR3 sequence is CASTVGQAGEKLFF. The CDR3 nucleotides read TGTGCCAGCACCGTCGGACAGGCGGGTGAAAAACTGTTTTTT. V gene TRBV2 combines with J gene TRBJ1-4, with TRBD1 matching over 7 bases. Per germline, CDR1 SNHLY and CDR2 FYNNEI. Trimming removed 7 bases from V and 7 bases from J; junction bases left unmatched: 9. This CDR3 contains 14 residues. The complete variable domain, with remaining parts taken from reference TRBV2 and TRBJ1-4, reads EPEVTQTPSHQVTQMGQEVILRCVPISNHLYFYWYRQILGQKVEFLVSFYNNEISEKSEIFDDQFSVERPDGSNFTLKIRSTKLEDSAMYFCASTVGQAGEKLFFGSGTQLSVL.

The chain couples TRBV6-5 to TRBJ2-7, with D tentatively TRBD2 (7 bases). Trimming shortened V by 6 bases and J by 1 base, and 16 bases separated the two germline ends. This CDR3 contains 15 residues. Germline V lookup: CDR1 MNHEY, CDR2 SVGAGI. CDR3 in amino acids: CASSQSGDTSYEQYF. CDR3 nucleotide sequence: TGTGCCAGCAGCCAAAGCGGGGACACTTCCTACGAGCAGTACTTC.

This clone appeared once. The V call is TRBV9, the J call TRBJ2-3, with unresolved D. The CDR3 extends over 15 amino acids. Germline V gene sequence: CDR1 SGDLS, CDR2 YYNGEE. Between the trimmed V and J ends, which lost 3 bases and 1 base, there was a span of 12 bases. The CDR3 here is CASSAGILGTDTQYF. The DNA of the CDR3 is TGTGCCAGCAGCGCCGGTATTTTAGGCACAGATACGCAGTATTTT.

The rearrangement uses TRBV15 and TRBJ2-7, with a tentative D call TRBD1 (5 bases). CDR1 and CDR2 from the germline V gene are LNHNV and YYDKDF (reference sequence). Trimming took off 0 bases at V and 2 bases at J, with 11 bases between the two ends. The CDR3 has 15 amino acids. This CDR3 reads CATSRERTIPYEQYF. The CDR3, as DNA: TGTGCCACCAGCAGAGAACGGACAATCCCCTACGAGCAGTACTTC.

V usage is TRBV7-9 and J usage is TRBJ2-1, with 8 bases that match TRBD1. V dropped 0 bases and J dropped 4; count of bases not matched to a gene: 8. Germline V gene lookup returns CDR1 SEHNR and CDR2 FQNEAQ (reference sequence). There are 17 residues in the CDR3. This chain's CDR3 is CASSLAFGTGPYNEQFF. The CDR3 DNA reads TGTGCCAGCAGCTTAGCTTTTGGGACAGGCCCATACAATGAGCAGTTCTTC.

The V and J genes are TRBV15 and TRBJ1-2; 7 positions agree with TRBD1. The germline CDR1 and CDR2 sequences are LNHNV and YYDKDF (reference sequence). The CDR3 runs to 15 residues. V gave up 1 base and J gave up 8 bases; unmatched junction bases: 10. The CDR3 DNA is TGTGCCACCAGCAGAGTTCCCTCAGGGGGTGGCGGCTACACCTTC. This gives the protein CATSRVPSGGGGYTF.

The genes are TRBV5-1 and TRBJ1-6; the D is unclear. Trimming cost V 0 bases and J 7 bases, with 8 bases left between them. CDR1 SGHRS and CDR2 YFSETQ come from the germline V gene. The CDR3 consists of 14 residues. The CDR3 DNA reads TGCGCCAGCAGCTTGGAACGGTCGAATTCACCCCTCCACTTT. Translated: CASSLERSNSPLHF.

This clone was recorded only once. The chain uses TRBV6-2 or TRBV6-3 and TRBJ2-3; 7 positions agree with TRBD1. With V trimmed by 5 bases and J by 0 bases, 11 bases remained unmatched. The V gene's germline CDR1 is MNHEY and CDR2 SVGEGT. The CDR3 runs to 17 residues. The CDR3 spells CASSRRQGLRSTDTQYF. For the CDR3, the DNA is TGTGCCAGCAGTCGGAGACAGGGTCTTAGGAGCACAGATACGCAGTATTTT.

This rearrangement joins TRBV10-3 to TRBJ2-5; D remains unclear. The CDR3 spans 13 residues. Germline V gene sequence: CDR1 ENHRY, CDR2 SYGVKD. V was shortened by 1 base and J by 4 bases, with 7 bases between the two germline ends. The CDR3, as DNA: TGTGCCATCAGTGAGTACCGACTAGAGACCCAGTACTTC. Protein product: CAISEYRLETQYF.

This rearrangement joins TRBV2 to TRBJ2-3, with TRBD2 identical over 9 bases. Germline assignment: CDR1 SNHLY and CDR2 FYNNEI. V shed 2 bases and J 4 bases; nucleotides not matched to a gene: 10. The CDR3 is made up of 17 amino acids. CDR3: CASSELRLAGVADTQYF. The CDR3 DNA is TGTGCCAGCAGTGAACTTAGGTTAGCGGGGGTAGCAGATACGCAGTATTTT.

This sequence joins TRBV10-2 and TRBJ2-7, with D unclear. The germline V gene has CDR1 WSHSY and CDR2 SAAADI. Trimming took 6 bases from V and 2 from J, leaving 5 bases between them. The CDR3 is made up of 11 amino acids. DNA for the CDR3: TGCGCCAGCAGCCTAACCTACGAGCAGTACTTC. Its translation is CASSLTYEQYF.

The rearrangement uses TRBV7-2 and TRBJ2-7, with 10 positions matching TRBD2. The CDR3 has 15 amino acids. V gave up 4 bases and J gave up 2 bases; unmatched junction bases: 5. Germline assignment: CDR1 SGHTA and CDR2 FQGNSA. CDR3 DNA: TGTGCCAGCAGCTCGCGACTAGCGGGCCCCTACGAGCAGTACTTC. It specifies CASSSRLAGPYEQYF.

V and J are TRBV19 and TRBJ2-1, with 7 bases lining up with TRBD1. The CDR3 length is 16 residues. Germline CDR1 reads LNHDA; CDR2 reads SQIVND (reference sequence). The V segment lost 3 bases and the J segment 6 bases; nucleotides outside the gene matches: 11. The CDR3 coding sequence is TGTGCCAGTAGTATCCGGGAACAGGGGAGAGGCAATGAGCAGTTCTTC. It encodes CASSIREQGRGNEQFF.

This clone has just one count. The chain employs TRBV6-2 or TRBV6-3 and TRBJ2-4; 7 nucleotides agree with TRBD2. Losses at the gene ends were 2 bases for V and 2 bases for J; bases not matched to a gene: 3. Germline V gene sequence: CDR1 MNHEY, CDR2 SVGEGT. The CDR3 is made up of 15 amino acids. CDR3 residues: CASSYPGGPKNIQYF. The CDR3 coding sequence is TGTGCCAGCAGTTACCCGGGGGGACCCAAAAACATTCAGTACTTC.

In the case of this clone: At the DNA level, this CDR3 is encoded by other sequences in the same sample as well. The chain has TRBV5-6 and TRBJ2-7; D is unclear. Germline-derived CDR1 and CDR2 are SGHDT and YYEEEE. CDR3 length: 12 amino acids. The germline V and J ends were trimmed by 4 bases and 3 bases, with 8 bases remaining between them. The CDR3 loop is CASSLYSYEQYF. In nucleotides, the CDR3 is TGTGCCAGCAGCCTATATAGCTACGAGCAGTACTTC.

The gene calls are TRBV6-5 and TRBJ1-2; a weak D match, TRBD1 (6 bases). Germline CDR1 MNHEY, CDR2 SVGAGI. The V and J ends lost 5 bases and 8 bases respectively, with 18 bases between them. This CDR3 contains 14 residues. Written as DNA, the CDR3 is TGTGCCAGCAGTCACCGGGACAACCCTATAGGCTACACCTTC. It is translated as CASSHRDNPIGYTF.

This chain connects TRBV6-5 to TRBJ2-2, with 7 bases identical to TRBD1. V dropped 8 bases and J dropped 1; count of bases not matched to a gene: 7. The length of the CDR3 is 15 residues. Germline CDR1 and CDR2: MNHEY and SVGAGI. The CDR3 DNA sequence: TGTGCCAGCTGCCGGACAGGTCTGAACACCGGGGAGCTGTTTTTT. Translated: CASCRTGLNTGELFF.

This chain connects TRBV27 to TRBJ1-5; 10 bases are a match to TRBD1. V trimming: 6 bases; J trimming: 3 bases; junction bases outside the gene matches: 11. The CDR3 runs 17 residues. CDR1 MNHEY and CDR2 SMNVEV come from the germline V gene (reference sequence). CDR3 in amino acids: CASSPTFGTGDNQPQHF. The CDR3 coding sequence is TGTGCCAGCAGCCCCACATTCGGGACAGGGGACAATCAGCCCCAGCATTTT.

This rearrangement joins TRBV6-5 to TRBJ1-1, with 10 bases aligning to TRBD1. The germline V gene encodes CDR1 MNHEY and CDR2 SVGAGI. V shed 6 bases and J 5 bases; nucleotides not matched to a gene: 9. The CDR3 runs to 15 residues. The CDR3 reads CASSHRTGGWTEAFF. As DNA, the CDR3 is TGTGCCAGCAGCCACAGGACAGGGGGATGGACTGAAGCTTTCTTT.

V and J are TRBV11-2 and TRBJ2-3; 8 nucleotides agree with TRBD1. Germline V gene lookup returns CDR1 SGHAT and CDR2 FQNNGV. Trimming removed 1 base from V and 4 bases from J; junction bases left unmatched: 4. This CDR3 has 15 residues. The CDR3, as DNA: TGTGCCAGCAGCTTAGGACAGGGGCCGTCAGATACGCAGTATTTT. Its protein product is CASSLGQGPSDTQYF.